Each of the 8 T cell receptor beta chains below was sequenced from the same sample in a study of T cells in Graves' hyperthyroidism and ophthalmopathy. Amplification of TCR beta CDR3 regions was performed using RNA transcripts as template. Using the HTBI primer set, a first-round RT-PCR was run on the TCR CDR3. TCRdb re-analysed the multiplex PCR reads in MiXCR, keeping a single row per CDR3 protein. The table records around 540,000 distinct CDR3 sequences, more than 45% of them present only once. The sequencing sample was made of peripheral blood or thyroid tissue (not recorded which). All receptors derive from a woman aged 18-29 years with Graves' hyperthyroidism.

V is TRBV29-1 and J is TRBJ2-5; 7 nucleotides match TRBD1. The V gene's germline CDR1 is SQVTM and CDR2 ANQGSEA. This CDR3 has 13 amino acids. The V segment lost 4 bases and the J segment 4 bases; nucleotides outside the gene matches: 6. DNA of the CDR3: TGCAGCGTTGCCCGGGACAGTACAGAGACCCAGTACTTC. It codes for CSVARDSTETQYF.

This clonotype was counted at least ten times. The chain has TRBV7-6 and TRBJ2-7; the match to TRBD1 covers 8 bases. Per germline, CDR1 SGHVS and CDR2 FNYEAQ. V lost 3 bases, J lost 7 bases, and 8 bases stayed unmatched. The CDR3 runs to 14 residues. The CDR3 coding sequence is TGTGCCAGCAGCTTCGGGACAGGATCCCGGGAGCAGTACTTC. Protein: CASSFGTGSREQYF.

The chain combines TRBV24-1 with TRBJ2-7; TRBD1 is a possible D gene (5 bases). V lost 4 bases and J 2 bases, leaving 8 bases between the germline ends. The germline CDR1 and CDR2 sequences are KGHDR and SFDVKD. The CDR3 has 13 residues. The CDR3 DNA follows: TGTGCCACCAGTGAGGTAGGGGCCTACGAGCAGTACTTC. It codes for CATSEVGAYEQYF.

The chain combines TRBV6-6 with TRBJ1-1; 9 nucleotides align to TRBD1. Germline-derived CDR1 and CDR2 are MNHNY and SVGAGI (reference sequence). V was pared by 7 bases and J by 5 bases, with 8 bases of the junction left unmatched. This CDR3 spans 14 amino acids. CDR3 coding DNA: TGTGCCAGCAAAACAGGGGGCTTAGGGACTGAAGCTTTCTTT. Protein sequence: CASKTGGLGTEAFF.

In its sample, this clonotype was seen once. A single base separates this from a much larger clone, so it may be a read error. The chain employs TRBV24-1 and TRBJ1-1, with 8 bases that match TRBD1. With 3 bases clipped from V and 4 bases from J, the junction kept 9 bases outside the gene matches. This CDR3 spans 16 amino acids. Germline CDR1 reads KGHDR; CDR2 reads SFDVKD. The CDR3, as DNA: TGTGCCACCAGTGATGGACAGGGAGGCGTGAGCACTGAAGCTTTCTTT. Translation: CATSDGQGGVSTEAFF.

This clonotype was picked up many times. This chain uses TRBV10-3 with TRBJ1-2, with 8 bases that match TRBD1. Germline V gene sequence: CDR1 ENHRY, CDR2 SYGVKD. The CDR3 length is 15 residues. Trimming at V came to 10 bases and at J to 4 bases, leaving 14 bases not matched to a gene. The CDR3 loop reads CATPTRQGPSYGYTF. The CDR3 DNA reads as TGTGCCACCCCGACCAGACAGGGGCCGTCCTATGGCTACACCTTC.

CDR3 loop: CASREQGGNEKLFF. The CDR3 DNA is TGTGCCAGCAGAGAACAGGGCGGGAATGAAAAACTGTTTTTT. The chain links TRBV2 to TRBJ1-4, with D perhaps matching TRBD1 (6 bases). Germline V gene data show CDR1 as SNHLY and CDR2 as FYNNEI. There are 14 residues in the CDR3. The ends were cut back, 6 bases at V and 5 bases at J, with 13 bases in the middle.

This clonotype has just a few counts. CDR3: CASNLRVVGGNQPQHF. Here the CDR3 DNA reads TGTGCCAGTAACTTACGGGTCGTCGGTGGCAATCAGCCCCAGCATTTT. The rearrangement links TRBV19 to TRBJ1-5; D remains ambiguous. CDR3 length: 16 amino acids. Trimming shortened V by 7 bases and J by 2 bases, and 18 bases separated the two germline ends. The germline V gene encodes CDR1 LNHDA and CDR2 SQIVND (reference sequence). The entire variable domain, with the rest obtained from reference TRBV19 and TRBJ1-5, is as follows: DGGITQSPKYLFRKEGQNVTLSCEQNLNHDAMYWYRQDPGQGLRLIYYSQIVNDFQKGDIAEGYSVSREKKESFPLTVTSAQKNPTAFYLCASNLRVVGGNQPQHFGDGTRLSIL.